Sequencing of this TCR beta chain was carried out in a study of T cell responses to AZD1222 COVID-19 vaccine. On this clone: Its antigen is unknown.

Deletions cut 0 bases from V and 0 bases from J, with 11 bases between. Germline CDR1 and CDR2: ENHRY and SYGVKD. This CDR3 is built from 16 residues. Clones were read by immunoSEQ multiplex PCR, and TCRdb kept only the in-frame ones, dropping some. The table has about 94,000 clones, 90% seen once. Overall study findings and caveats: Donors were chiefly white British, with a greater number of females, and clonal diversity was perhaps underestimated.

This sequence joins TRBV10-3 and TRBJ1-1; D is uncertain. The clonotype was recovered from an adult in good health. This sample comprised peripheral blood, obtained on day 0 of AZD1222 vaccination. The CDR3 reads CAISESRVQMNTEAFF. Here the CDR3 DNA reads TGTGCCATCAGTGAGTCCCGTGTACAGATGAACACTGAAGCTTTCTTT.